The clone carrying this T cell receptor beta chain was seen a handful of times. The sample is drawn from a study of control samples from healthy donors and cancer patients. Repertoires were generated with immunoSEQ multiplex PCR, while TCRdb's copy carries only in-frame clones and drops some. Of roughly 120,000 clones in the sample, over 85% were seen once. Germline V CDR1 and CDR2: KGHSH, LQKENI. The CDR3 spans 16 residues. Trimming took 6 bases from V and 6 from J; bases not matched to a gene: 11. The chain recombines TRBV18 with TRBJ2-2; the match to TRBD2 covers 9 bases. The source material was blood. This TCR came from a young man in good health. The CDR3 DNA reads TGTGCCAGCTCCCGAAACCTAGCGGGATCCCCCGGGGAGCTGTTTTTT. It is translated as CASSRNLAGSPGELFF.